This T cell receptor beta chain was observed in a study of T cell repertoires in cytomegalovirus infection. Germline values: CDR1 LNHNV, CDR2 YYDKDF (reference sequence). The CDR3 runs 15 residues. The V end lost 3 bases, the J end lost 4 bases, and 14 bases lay between the germline ends. TCRdb itself ran the reads through MiXCR, one entry per CDR3 protein. The sample lists about 830,000 distinct CDR3 sequences; approximately 30% were seen once. There are a few counts of this clonotype. Its antigen is not identified. The sequences come from cultured CD8+ T cells from PBMCs, collected from culture after CMV antigen stimulation. The sequence came from a human donor in good health (CMV status not recorded). Some clones in this sample may be carry-over from other donors' samples. The V gene is TRBV15, the J gene TRBJ2-3, with D perhaps given as TRBD1 or TRBD2 (6 bases each). This CDR3 is CATSSRRGFADTQYF. The CDR3 DNA reads as TGTGCCACCAGCAGTAGGAGGGGGTTCGCAGATACGCAGTATTTT.